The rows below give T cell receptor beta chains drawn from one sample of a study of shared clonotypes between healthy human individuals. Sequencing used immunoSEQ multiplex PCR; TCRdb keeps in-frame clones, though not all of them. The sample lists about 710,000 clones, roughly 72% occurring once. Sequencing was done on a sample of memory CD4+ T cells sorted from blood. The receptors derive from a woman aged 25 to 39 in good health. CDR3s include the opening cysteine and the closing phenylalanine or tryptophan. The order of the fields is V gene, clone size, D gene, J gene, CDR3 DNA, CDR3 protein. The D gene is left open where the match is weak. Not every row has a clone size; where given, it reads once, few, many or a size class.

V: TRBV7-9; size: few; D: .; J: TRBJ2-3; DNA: TGTGCCAGCATCACCATGGGGGGCTCCCCACGAACTAGCACAGATACGCAGTATTTT; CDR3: CASITMGGSPRTSTDTQYF
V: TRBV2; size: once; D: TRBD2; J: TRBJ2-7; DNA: TGTGCCAGCAGTAAACTAGCGGGGGACCAGGGGGAGCAGTACTTC; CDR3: CASSKLAGDQGEQYF
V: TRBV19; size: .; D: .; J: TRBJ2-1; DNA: TGTGCCAGTAGTTCGAGGGTTGCTCGGTTCTTC; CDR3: CASSSRVARFF
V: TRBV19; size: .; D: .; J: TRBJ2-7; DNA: TGTGCCAGCAGTGGTGGGTCCTCCTACGAGCAGTACTTC; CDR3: CASSGGSSYEQYF
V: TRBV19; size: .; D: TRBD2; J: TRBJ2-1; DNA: TGTGCCAGCTCGTCGACTAGCGGGAGGTACAATGAGCAGTTCTTC; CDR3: CASSSTSGRYNEQFF
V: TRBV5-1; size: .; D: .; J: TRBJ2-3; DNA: TGCGCCAGCAGCTTAGGACAGTTCACAGATACGCAGTATTTT; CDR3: CASSLGQFTDTQYF
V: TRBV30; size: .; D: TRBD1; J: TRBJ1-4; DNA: TGTGCCTGGAGTGGGGGACAGAGTACAACTAATGAAAAACTGTTTTTT; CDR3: CAWSGGQSTTNEKLFF
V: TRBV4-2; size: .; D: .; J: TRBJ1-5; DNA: TGTGCCAGCAGCCAAGAACGGGGGAGGAATCAGCCCCAGCATTTT; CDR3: CASSQERGRNQPQHF
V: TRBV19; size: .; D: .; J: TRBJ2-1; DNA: TGTGCCAGTAACGGTTGGCGGGGAGGTAGGAATGAGCAGTTCTTC; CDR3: CASNGWRGGRNEQFF
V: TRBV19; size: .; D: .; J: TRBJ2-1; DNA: TGTGCCAGTGTGGGGGCTAGCAATATTGGTTGGGATGAGCAGTTCTTC; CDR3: CASVGASNIGWDEQFF
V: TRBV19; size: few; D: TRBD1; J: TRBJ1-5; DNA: TGTGCCAGTAGTACAACGGACAGGGAAGGCAATCAGCCCCAGCATTTT; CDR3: CASSTTDREGNQPQHF
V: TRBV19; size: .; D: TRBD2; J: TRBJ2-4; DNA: TGTGCCAGTAGTATTAGCGGGTCCGGAAAAAACATTCAGTACTTC; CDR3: CASSISGSGKNIQYF
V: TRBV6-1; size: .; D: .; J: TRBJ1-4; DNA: TGTGCCAGCAGTGAGGAGACCGGGACCGGTTATGAAAAACTGTTTTTT; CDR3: CASSEETGTGYEKLFF
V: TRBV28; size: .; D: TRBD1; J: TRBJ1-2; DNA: TGTGCCAGCAGAGCTTGGACAGGGTCGGGTGGCTACACCTTC; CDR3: CASRAWTGSGGYTF
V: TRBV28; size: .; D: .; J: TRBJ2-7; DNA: TGTGCCAGCAGTACCTCAGGGTACGAGCAGTACTTC; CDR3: CASSTSGYEQYF
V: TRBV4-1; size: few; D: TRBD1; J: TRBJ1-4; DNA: TGCGCCAGCAGCCAACCTAAACTTCAGGGGGCGAGGGATGAAAAACTGTTTTTT; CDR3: CASSQPKLQGARDEKLFF
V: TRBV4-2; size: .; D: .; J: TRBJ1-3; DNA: TGTGCCAGCAGCCAAGACGGGAATTCTGGAAACACCATATATTTT; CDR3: CASSQDGNSGNTIYF
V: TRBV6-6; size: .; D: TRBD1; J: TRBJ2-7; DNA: TGTGCCAGCAGTTATACAGGGGACTACGAGCAGTACTTC; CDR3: CASSYTGDYEQYF
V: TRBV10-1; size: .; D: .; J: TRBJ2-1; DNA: TGCGCCAGCAGTGAGTCCACAGGGTGGAATGAGCAGTTCTTC; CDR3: CASSESTGWNEQFF
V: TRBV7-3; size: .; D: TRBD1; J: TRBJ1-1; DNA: TGTGCCAGCAGCTTGGACAGGGGTTCCACTGAAGCTTTCTTT; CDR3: CASSLDRGSTEAFF
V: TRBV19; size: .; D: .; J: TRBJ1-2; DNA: TGTGCCAGTAGAGACGGGACACTCTATGGCTACACCTTC; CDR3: CASRDGTLYGYTF
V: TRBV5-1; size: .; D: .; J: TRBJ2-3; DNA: TGCGCCAGCAGCGAGGCCACAGTAGGGGGCACAGATACGCAGTATTTT; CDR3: CASSEATVGGTDTQYF
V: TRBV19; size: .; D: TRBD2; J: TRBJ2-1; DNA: TGTGCCAGTAGTATGGTAGGGACTACCCGACAGTTCTTC; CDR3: CASSMVGTTRQFF
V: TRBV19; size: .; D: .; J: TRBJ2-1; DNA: TGTGCCAGTAGTATTGCGGGGGCGGGCAGGAATGAGCAGTTCTTC; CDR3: CASSIAGAGRNEQFF
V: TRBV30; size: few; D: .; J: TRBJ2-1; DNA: TGTGCCTGGCGCCCGGGTACCTACAATGAGCAGTTCTTC; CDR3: CAWRPGTYNEQFF
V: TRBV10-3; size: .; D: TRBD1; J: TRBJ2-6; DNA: TGTGCCATCCCCTCCGGGACAGGGGCACTATCTGGGGCCAACGTCCTGACTTTC; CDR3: CAIPSGTGALSGANVLTF
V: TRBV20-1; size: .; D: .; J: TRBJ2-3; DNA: TGCAGTGCTCGAAGCACAGATACGCAGTATTTT; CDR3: CSARSTDTQYF
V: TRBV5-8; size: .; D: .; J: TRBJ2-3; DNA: TGTGCCAGCAGCCTACAGGGATTCGGAGATACGCAGTATTTT; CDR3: CASSLQGFGDTQYF
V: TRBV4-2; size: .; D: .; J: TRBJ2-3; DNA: TGTGCCAGCAGCCAAGTGACGGCTAGCGCTAGCACAGATACGCAGTATTTT; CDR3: CASSQVTASASTDTQYF
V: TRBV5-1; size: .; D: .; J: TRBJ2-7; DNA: TGCGCCAGCTCCACCGTTGGGGCCGTTTACGAGCAGTACTTC; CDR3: CASSTVGAVYEQYF
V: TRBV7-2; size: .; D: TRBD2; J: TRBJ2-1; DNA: TGTGCCAGCAGCTTAGGGACTAGCAACAATGAGCAGTTCTTC; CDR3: CASSLGTSNNEQFF
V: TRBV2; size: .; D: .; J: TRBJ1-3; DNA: TGTGCCAGCAGCGACTGGACAAGCTCTGGAAACACCATATATTTT; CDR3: CASSDWTSSGNTIYF
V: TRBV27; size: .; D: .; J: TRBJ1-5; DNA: TGTGCCAGCAGCCTGGACAGAATGAGCAATCAGCCCCAGCATTTT; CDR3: CASSLDRMSNQPQHF
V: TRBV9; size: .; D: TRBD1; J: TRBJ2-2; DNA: TGTGCCAGCAGCGAAACAGGGGACACCGGGGAGCTGTTTTTT; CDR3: CASSETGDTGELFF
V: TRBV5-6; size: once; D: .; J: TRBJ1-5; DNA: TGTGCCAGCAGCTTGTACGGCTACCGGGAAGCCCAGCATTTT; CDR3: CASSLYGYREAQHF
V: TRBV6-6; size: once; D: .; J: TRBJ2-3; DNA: TGTGCCAGCAGTTACGAGGGGCACACAGATACGCAGTATTTT; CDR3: CASSYEGHTDTQYF
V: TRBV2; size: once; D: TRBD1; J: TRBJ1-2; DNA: TGTGCCAGCAGTACAGGGGCCCTGTATGGCTACACCTTC; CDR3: CASSTGALYGYTF